These T cell receptor beta chains were read from a single sample in a study of blood T cell repertoires in COVID-19. Clones were sequenced by immunoSEQ multiplex PCR, and TCRdb holds only the in-frame ones, with some missing. The repertoire consists of approximately 260,000 clones, with roughly 88% occurring once and the leading ten covering 2.1%. The sequenced material came from peripheral blood. These receptors all stem from a woman aged 40 to 50 who had recovered from COVID-19. CDR3s include the opening cysteine and the closing phenylalanine or tryptophan. A D gene is named only where the DNA matches it firmly. Part of the rows lack a size; the others show once, few, many or a class for expanded clones.

d_gene	j_gene	abundance	v_gene	CDR3nt	CDR3aa
NA	TRBJ1-2	NA	TRBV27	TGTGCCAGCAGTACTACAGGGTCTACCGCGATCTATGGCTACACCTTC	CASSTTGSTAIYGYTF
TRBD1	TRBJ1-2	NA	TRBV28	TGTGCCAGCAGTTTTCAGGGGGCGAACTATGGCTACACCTTC	CASSFQGANYGYTF
TRBD1	TRBJ2-1	NA	TRBV4-3	TGCGCCAGCAGCCCCGGGACAGCCAATGAGCAGTTCTTC	CASSPGTANEQFF
TRBD1	TRBJ1-6	NA	TRBV4-3	TGCGCCAGCAGCCACGGACAGGCGGTGAATTCACCCCTCCACTTT	CASSHGQAVNSPLHF
TRBD1	TRBJ1-6	NA	TRBV18	TGTGCCAGCTCACCCCAGGGGGCTAATTCACCCCTCCACTTT	CASSPQGANSPLHF
NA	TRBJ2-7	NA	TRBV27	TGTGCCAGCAGTTTAAGACAGGGAGGTCCCTACGAGCAGTACTTC	CASSLRQGGPYEQYF
TRBD1	TRBJ2-7	NA	TRBV9	TGTGCCAGCAGCGGTCCGGGACAGGGAACCTACGAGCAGTACTTC	CASSGPGQGTYEQYF
TRBD2	TRBJ2-7	NA	TRBV4-3	TGCGCCAGCAGCCAAGGACATTCTGCGGGGGGGGTTTACGAGCAGTACTTC	CASSQGHSAGGVYEQYF
NA	TRBJ1-2	NA	TRBV7-2	TGTGCCAGCAGCTTAGGCTATGGTAACTATGGCTACACCTTC	CASSLGYGNYGYTF
NA	TRBJ1-2	NA	TRBV21-1	TGTGCCAGCAGCAATGGAACAGGGGGCGCGGATGACTATGGCTACACCTTC	CASSNGTGGADDYGYTF
TRBD2	TRBJ2-7	NA	TRBV30	TGTGCCTGGGCCGGGACTAGCGGGTTTTACGAGCAGTACTTC	CAWAGTSGFYEQYF
NA	TRBJ2-1	NA	TRBV7-2	TGTGCCAGCAGCTTACTCGCGTATGAGCAGTTCTTC	CASSLLAYEQFF
NA	TRBJ2-3	once	TRBV12-3/TRBV12-4	TGTGCCAGCAGTCCAAACACAGATACGCAGTATTTT	CASSPNTDTQYF
NA	TRBJ1-2	once	TRBV15	TGTGCCACCAGCAGAGGGGGACTCTATGGCTACACCTTC	CATSRGGLYGYTF
NA	TRBJ1-1	NA	TRBV25-1	TGTGCCAGCAGTGAACGCGGGGCCGCCTGGAACACTGAAGCTTTCTTT	CASSERGAAWNTEAFF
TRBD1	TRBJ2-7	few	TRBV29-1	TGCAGCGTTGAGCTCCCGGGACAGGGCTACGAGCAGTACTTC	CSVELPGQGYEQYF
NA	TRBJ2-2	few	TRBV11-3	TGTGCCAGCGGGCCGCGCACCGGGGAGCTGTTTTTT	CASGPRTGELFF
TRBD1	TRBJ2-3	NA	TRBV10-2	TGCGCCAGCCGAGGACAGGGGGGGTACACAGATACGCAGTATTTT	CASRGQGGYTDTQYF
TRBD1	TRBJ1-2	NA	TRBV4-3	TGCGCCAGCAGCCAAGGGACGGGACAGGGGAACTATGGCTACACCTTC	CASSQGTGQGNYGYTF
NA	TRBJ2-7	NA	TRBV11-1	TGTGCCAGCAGCTCGACAGACCTACGTGGGCAGTACTTC	CASSSTDLRGQYF
NA	TRBJ1-5	NA	TRBV5-6	TGTGCCAGCAGCCGGGGAGGGGGTCAGGGGAAGCAGCCCCAGCATTTT	CASSRGGGQGKQPQHF
TRBD2	TRBJ2-5	NA	TRBV5-5	TGTGCCAGCAGCCGTAGGACGGGCGGGGGGCCGCAAGAGACCCAGTACTTC	CASSRRTGGGPQETQYF
TRBD2	TRBJ2-7	NA	TRBV5-1	TGCGCCAGCAGCCACGGGGGGGACTTCTACGAGCAGTACTTC	CASSHGGDFYEQYF
NA	TRBJ2-3	NA	TRBV5-6	TGTGCCAGCAGCTTGTCAATGCAGGGCACCACAGATACGCAGTATTTT	CASSLSMQGTTDTQYF
TRBD2	TRBJ2-2	NA	TRBV28	TGTGCCAGCCGCCACTGGGCTAGCGGTGCCACCGGGGAGCTGTTTTTT	CASRHWASGATGELFF
TRBD1	TRBJ1-2	NA	TRBV7-2	TGTGCCAGCAGCCCTGACAGGGGCTATGGCTACACCTTC	CASSPDRGYGYTF
NA	TRBJ2-1	NA	TRBV27	TGTGCCAGCAGTCCCGGGAGCTTAAAGCAGTTCTTC	CASSPGSLKQFF
NA	TRBJ2-2	NA	TRBV6-5	TGTGCCAGCAGCCTACTAGTTCCCCCCACCGGGGAGCTGTTTTTT	CASSLLVPPTGELFF
NA	TRBJ1-2	NA	TRBV28	TGTGCCAGCAGTCCCCCCGGGGTCGCGAGGGGCTACACCTTC	CASSPPGVARGYTF
TRBD1	TRBJ1-2	NA	TRBV5-1	TGCGCCAGCAGCTTATCCGGGACAGGGGTTAACTATGGCTACACCTTC	CASSLSGTGVNYGYTF